The rows below give T cell receptor beta chains drawn from one sample of a study of T cell repertoires in cytomegalovirus infection. MiXCR, applied by TCRdb to the reads, yields one record per CDR3 protein. This sample has around 130,000 distinct CDR3 sequences, with 8% to 9% found just once. Sequencing used PBMCs. The receptors were gathered from a human donor in good health (CMV status not recorded). Some clones in this sample may be carry-over from other donors' samples. CDR3s include the opening cysteine and the closing phenylalanine or tryptophan. The order of the fields is J gene, clone size, D gene, V gene, CDR3 DNA, CDR3 protein. D genes are given only for firm matches. For some rows the clone size is stated as once, few or many, or as a class when expanded; others skip it.

TRBJ2-3 many - TRBV5-4 TGTGCCAGCAGCCCGTGGGGAGATACGCAGTATTTT CASSPWGDTQYF
TRBJ2-7 - - TRBV20-1 TGCAGTGCCAGACCGGGACCCAATGAGCAGTACTTC CSARPGPNEQYF
TRBJ2-7 many TRBD2 TRBV19 TGTGCCACCCGGGGACTAGCCGGCTACGAGCAGTACTTC CATRGLAGYEQYF
TRBJ2-3 - TRBD2 TRBV2 TGTGCCAGCAGTGAGACGGCTAGCGGGTATAGCACAGATACGCAGTATTTT CASSETASGYSTDTQYF
TRBJ1-2 many - TRBV29-1 TGCAGCGTTGAATGGAGTTGGGGCTATGGCTACACCTTC CSVEWSWGYGYTF
TRBJ2-1 few - TRBV6-1 TGTGCCAGCAGTTGGGCAGGGCTCGAGCAGTTCTTC CASSWAGLEQFF
TRBJ2-5 many TRBD2 TRBV2 TGTGCCAGCAGTCTAACTAGCGGGGGGGTTGAGACCCAGTACTTC CASSLTSGGVETQYF
TRBJ2-1 - - TRBV29-1 TGCAGCGTTGACGCCGGCCAAGGATTCTTC CSVDAGQGFF
TRBJ1-5 many - TRBV7-6 TGTGCCAGCAGCCCCCTCGCAGGGATCAACAATCAGCCCCAGCATTTT CASSPLAGINNQPQHF
TRBJ2-7 many TRBD1 TRBV11-2 TGTGCCAGCAGCTTAGCGGGGAACAGGGGCGAGCAGTACTTC CASSLAGNRGEQYF
TRBJ1-2 - - TRBV3-1 TGTGCCAGCAGCCAATTCCAGCCCGCACGATATGGCTACACCTTC CASSQFQPARYGYTF
TRBJ1-1 few TRBD1 TRBV5-4 TGTGCCAGCAGCGCACTACAGGGGAGGCGCACTGAAGCTTTCTTT CASSALQGRRTEAFF
TRBJ2-5 few TRBD1 TRBV11-3 TGTGCCAGCAGCTCCGATGCGGGACAGGGGAAGGAGACCCAGTACTTC CASSSDAGQGKETQYF
TRBJ1-2 few - TRBV29-1 TGCAGCGTGGGTGACACGCCGGTCTATGGCTACACCTTC CSVGDTPVYGYTF
TRBJ2-2 few TRBD2 TRBV7-3 TGTGCCAGCAGCTTAATAAAGGCGGGGGGCCCCGGGGAGCTGTTTTTT CASSLIKAGGPGELFF
TRBJ2-1 - - TRBV19 TGTGCCAGTAGTATGACGCGGGGAGATTGGAATGAGCAGTTCTTC CASSMTRGDWNEQFF
TRBJ2-1 few - TRBV30 TGTGCCTGGAGCTGGGGAGCGCAAGGCAATGAGCAGTTCTTC CAWSWGAQGNEQFF
TRBJ2-3 few - TRBV5-4 TGTGCCAGCAGCCTCGACCCGTCGGGCGCAGATACGCAGTATTTT CASSLDPSGADTQYF